This TCR beta chain was sequenced in a study of T cell changes during pregnancy in multiple sclerosis. TCRdb's copy holds only in-frame clones and misses some; the assay was immunoSEQ multiplex PCR. The data show 95,000 to 100,000 clones, 75% to 95% seen once. In the case of this clone: Germline and junction disagree at one end, which may indicate a read error.

The CDR3 extends over 14 amino acids. CDR1 is SSHAT, CDR2 FNYEAQ, per germline (reference sequence). The TCR originated in a female donor with multiple sclerosis, enrolled in a pregnancy study. The source material was peripheral blood, sampled in the second trimester of pregnancy. The chain recombines TRBV7-7 with TRBJ2-7; possible D gene TRBD1, 5 bases. The CDR3 protein is CASSLGVGDYEQYF. The CDR3 DNA reads as TGTGCTAGCAGCTTAGGTGTAGGGGACTACGAGCAGTACTTC.